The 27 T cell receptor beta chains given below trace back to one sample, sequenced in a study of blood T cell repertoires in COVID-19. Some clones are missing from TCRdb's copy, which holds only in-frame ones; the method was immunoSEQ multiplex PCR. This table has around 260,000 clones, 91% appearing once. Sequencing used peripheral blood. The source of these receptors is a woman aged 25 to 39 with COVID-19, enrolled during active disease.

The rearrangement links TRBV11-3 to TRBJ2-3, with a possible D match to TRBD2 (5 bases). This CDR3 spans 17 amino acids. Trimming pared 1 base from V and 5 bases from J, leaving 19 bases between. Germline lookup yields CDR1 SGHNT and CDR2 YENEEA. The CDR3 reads CASSLGSFGVRGDTQYF. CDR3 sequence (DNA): TGTGCCAGCAGCTTAGGGAGTTTTGGTGTCCGGGGAGATACGCAGTATTTT.

CDR3 in DNA: TGTGCCAGCAGCTCGCCTGACAGGGGTGGTGAGCCCCAGCATTTT. Its protein is CASSSPDRGGEPQHF. V is TRBV7-2 and J is TRBJ1-5, with 8 positions matching TRBD1. Germline loops: CDR1 SGHTA, CDR2 FQGNSA. V lost 4 bases and J lost 8; bases outside the gene matches: 10. This CDR3 has 15 residues.

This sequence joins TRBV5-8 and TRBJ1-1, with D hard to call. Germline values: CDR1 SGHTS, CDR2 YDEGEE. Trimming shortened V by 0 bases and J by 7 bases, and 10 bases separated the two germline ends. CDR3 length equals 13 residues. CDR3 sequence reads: CASSLALEIEAFF. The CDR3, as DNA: TGTGCCAGCAGCTTGGCCCTGGAGATTGAAGCTTTCTTT.

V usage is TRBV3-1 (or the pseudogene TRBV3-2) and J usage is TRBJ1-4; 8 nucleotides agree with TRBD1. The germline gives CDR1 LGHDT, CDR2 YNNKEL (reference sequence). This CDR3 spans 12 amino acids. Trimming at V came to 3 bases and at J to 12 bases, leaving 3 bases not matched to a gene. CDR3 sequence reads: CASSQPRGQLFF. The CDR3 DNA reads TGTGCCAGCAGCCAGCCCAGGGGGCAACTGTTTTTT.

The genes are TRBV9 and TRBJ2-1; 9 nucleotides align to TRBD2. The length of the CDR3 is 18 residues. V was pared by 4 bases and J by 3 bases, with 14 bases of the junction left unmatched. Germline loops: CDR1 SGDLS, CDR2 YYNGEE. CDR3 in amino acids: CASSPSSWLAGRYNEQFF. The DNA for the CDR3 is TGTGCCAGCAGCCCTAGCTCGTGGCTAGCGGGACGCTACAATGAGCAGTTCTTC.

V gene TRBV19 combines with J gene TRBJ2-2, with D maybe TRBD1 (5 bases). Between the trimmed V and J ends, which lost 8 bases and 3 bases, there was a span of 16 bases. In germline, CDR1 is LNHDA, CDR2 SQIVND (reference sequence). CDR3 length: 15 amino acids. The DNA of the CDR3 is TGTGCCAGTGGTCTGGGCAGGGTAGACACCGGGGAGCTGTTTTTT. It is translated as CASGLGRVDTGELFF.

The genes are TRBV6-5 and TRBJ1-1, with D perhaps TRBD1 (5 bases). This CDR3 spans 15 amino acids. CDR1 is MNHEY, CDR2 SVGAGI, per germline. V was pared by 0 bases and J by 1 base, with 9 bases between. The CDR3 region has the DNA TGTGCCAGCAGTTACTCGGCGGGGGAGAACACTGAAGCTTTCTTT. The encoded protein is CASSYSAGENTEAFF.

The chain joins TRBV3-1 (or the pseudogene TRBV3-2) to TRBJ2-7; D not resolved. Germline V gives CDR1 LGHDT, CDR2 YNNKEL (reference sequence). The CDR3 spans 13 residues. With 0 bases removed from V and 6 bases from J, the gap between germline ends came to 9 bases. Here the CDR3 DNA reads TGTGCCAGCAGCCAAGACCAGGTCCGCGAGCAGTACTTC. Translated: CASSQDQVREQYF.

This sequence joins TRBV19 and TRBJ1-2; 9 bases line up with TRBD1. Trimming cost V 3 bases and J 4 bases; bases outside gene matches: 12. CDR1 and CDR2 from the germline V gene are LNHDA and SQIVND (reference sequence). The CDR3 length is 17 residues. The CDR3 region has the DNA TGTGCCAGTAGTATCTCTGACACAGGGGGCTACATCTATGGCTACACCTTC. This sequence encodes CASSISDTGGYIYGYTF.

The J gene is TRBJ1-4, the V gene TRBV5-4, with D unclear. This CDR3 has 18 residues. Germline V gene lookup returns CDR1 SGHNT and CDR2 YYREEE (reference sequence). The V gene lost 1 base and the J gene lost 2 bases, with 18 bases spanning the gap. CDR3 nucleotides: TGTGCCAGCAGCTTGTCGTATTCCGTAGGCGGGACTAATGAAAAACTGTTTTTT. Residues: CASSLSYSVGGTNEKLFF.

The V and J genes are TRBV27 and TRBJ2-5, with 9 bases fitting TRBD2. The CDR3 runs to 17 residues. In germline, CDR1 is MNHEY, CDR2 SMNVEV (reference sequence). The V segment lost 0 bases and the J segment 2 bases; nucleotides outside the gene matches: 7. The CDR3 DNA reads TGTGCCAGCAGTTTATCGAGAGTAGCGGGAGTACAAGAGACCCAGTACTTC. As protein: CASSLSRVAGVQETQYF.

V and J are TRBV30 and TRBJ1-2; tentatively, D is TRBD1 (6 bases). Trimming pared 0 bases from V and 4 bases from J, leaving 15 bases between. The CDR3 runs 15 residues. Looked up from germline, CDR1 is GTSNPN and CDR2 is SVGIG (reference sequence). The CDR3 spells CAWSVPPQGLYGYTF. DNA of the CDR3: TGTGCCTGGAGTGTACCCCCACAGGGCCTCTATGGCTACACCTTC.

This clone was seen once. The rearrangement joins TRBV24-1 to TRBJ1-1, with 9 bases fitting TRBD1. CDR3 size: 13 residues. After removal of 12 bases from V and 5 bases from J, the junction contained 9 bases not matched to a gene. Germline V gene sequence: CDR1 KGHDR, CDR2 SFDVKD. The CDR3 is CAAGGQGRTEAFF. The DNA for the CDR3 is TGTGCCGCGGGGGGACAGGGTAGAACTGAAGCTTTCTTT.

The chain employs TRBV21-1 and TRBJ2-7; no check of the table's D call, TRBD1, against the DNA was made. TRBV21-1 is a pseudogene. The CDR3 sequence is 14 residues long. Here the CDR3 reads CASSIRTRDYEQYF. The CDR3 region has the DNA TGTGCCAGCAGCATTCGTACCAGGGACTACGAGCAGTACTTC.

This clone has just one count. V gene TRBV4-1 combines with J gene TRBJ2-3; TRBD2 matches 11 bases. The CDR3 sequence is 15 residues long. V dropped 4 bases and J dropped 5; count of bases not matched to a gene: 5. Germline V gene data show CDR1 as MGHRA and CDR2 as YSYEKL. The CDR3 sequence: CASSLAGGPLDTQYF. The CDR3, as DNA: TGCGCCAGCAGCCTAGCGGGAGGGCCATTAGATACGCAGTATTTT.

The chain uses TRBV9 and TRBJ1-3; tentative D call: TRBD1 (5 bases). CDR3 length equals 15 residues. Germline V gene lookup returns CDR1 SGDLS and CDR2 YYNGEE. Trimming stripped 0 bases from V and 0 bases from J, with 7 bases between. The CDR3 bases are TGTGCCAGCAGCGTAGCAGGGAACTCTGGAAACACCATATATTTT. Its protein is CASSVAGNSGNTIYF.

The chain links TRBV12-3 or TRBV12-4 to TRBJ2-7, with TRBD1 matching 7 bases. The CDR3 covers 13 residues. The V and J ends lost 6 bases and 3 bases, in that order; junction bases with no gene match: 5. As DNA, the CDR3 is TGTGCCAGCAGCCTTCCAGGGGGCTACGAGCAGTACTTC. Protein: CASSLPGGYEQYF.

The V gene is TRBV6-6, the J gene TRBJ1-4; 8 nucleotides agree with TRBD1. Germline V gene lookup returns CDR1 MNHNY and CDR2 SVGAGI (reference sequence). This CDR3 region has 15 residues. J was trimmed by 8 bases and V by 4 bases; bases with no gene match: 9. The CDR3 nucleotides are TGTGCCAGCAGTTCGGACAGGGAGGGTGGAGAAAAACTGTTTTTT. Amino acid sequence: CASSSDREGGEKLFF.

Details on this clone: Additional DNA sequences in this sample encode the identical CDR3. The CDR3 nucleotides read TGCGCCAGCAGCCAAGTGACAGTTAACACTGAAGCTTTCTTT. It translates to CASSQVTVNTEAFF. This rearrangement joins TRBV4-1 to TRBJ1-1; tentative D call: TRBD1 (5 bases). Trimming stripped 1 base from V and 2 bases from J, with 8 bases between. Germline V gene lookup returns CDR1 MGHRA and CDR2 YSYEKL. The CDR3 is 14 residues long.

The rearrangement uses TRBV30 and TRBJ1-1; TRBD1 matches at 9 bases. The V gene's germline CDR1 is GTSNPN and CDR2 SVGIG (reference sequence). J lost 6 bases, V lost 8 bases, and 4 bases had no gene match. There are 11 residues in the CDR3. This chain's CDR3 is CAGGQGPEAFF. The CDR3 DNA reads TGTGCCGGGGGACAGGGCCCTGAAGCTTTCTTT. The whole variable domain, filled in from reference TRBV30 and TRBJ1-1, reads SQTIHQWPATLVQPVGSPLSLECTVEGTSNPNLYWYRQAAGRGLQLLFYSVGIGQISSEVPQNLSASRPQDRQFILSSKKLLLSDSGFYLCAGGQGPEAFFGQGTRLTVV.

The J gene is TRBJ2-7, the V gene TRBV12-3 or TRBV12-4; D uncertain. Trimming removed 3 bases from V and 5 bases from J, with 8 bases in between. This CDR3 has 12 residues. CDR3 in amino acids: CASSLAQNEQYF. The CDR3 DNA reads TGTGCCAGCAGTTTGGCCCAGAACGAGCAGTACTTC.

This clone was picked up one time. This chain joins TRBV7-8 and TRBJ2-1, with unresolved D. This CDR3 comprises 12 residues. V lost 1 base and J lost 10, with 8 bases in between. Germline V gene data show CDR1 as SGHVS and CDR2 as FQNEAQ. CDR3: CASSLDLREQFF. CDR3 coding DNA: TGTGCCAGCAGCTTAGATTTGCGGGAGCAGTTCTTC.

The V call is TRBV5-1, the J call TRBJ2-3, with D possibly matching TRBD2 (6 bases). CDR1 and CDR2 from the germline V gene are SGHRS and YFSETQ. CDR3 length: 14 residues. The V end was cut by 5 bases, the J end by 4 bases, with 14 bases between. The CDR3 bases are TGCGCCAGCAGACTCGGACTACCCCCAGATACGCAGTATTTT. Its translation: CASRLGLPPDTQYF. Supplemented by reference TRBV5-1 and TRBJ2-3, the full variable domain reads KAGVTQTPRYLIKTRGQQVTLSCSPISGHRSVSWYQQTPGQGLQFLFEYFSETQRNKGNFPGRFSGRQFSNSRSEMNVSTLELGDSALYLCASRLGLPPDTQYFGPGTRLTVL.

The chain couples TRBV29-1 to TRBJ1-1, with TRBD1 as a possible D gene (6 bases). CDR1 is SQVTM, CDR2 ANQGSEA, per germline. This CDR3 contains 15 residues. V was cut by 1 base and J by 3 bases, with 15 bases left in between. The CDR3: CSVEGSGGADTEAFF. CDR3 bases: TGCAGCGTTGAAGGGTCGGGGGGCGCGGACACTGAAGCTTTCTTT. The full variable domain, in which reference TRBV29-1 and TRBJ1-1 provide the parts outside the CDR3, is SAVISQKPSRDICQRGTSLTIQCQVDSQVTMMFWYRQQPGQSLTLIATANQGSEATYESGFVIDKFPISRPNLTFSTLTVSNMSPEDSSIYLCSVEGSGGADTEAFFGQGTRLTVV.

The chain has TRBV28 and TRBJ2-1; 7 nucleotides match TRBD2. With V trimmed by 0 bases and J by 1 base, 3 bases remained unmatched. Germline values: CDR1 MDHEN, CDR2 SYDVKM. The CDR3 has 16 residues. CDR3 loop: CASSLWRGSSYNEQFF. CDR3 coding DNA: TGTGCCAGCAGTTTATGGCGCGGGAGTTCCTACAATGAGCAGTTCTTC.

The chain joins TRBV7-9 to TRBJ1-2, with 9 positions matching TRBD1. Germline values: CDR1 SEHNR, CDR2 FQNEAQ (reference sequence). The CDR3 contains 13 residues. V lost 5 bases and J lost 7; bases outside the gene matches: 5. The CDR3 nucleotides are TGTGCCAGCAGCCCACAGGGGGCGAGTGGCTACACCTTC. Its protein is CASSPQGASGYTF.

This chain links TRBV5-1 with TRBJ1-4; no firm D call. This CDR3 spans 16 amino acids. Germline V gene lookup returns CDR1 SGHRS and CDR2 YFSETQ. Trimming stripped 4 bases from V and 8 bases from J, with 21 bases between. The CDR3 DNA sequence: TGCGCCAGCAGCCCCGGCGAATGGGCCTGGAGGGAAAAACTGTTTTTT. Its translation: CASSPGEWAWREKLFF.